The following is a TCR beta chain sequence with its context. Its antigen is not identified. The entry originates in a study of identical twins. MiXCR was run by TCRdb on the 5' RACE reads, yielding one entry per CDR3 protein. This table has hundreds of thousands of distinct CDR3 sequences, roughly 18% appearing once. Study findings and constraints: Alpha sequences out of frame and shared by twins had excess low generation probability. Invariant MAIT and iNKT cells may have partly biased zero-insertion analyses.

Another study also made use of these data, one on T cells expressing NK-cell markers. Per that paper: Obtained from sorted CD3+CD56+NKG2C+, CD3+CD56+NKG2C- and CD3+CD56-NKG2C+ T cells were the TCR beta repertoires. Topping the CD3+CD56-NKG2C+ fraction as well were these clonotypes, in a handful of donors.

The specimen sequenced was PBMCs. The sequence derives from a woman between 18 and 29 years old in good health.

CDR3 DNA: TGTGCCAGCAGCTTGGTCCCAAGTAATGAGCAGTTCTTC. Residues: CASSLVPSNEQFF. The chain uses TRBV5-4 and TRBJ2-1, with no clear D. The germline V gene has CDR1 SGHNT and CDR2 YYREEE (reference sequence). The CDR3 covers 13 residues. V lost 0 bases and J 7 bases, leaving 8 bases between the germline ends.